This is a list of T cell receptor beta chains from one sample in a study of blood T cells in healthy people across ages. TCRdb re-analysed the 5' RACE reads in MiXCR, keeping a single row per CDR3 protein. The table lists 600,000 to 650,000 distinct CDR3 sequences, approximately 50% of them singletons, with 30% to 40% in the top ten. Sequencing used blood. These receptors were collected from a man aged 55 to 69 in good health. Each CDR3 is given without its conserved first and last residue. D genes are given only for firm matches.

CDR3 protein: ASSLQGAGTNEKLF
J gene: TRBJ1-4
D gene: TRBD1
V gene: TRBV6-1

CDR3 protein: ASRGLKRGSSGANVLT
J gene: TRBJ2-6
D gene: TRBD2
V gene: TRBV25-1

CDR3 protein: ASSLRQLASRNIQY
J gene: TRBJ2-4
D gene: -
V gene: TRBV12-3/TRBV12-4

CDR3 protein: SAPVKAGAGEQY
J gene: TRBJ2-7
D gene: -
V gene: TRBV20-1

CDR3 protein: ASMPPGRVRAKNIQY
J gene: TRBJ2-4
D gene: -
V gene: TRBV6-1

CDR3 protein: ASSPGAQGLNQPQH
J gene: TRBJ1-5
D gene: -
V gene: TRBV4-1

CDR3 protein: ASSPGWGGNQPQH
J gene: TRBJ1-5
D gene: -
V gene: TRBV6-6

CDR3 protein: SASPQGGYEQY
J gene: TRBJ2-7
D gene: -
V gene: TRBV20-1

CDR3 protein: ASSLSAGFNEQY
J gene: TRBJ2-7
D gene: -
V gene: TRBV11-2

CDR3 protein: ASSEGRSSNTQY
J gene: TRBJ2-3
D gene: -
V gene: TRBV2

CDR3 protein: ASSEGRYEQY
J gene: TRBJ2-7
D gene: -
V gene: TRBV2

CDR3 protein: ASSLEAGPFDTEAF
J gene: TRBJ1-1
D gene: -
V gene: TRBV11-2

CDR3 protein: SADSGGGSTDTQY
J gene: TRBJ2-3
D gene: TRBD1
V gene: TRBV29-1

CDR3 protein: ASSGPAGTGFWLAGPGDTQY
J gene: TRBJ2-3
D gene: -
V gene: TRBV27

CDR3 protein: SVNNPGQGYEQY
J gene: TRBJ2-7
D gene: TRBD1
V gene: TRBV29-1

CDR3 protein: SARRGLGDYEQY
J gene: TRBJ2-7
D gene: TRBD1
V gene: TRBV20-1

CDR3 protein: SASWTGHEKLF
J gene: TRBJ1-4
D gene: TRBD1
V gene: TRBV20-1

CDR3 protein: SFTETGGSGYT
J gene: TRBJ1-2
D gene: TRBD1
V gene: TRBV29-1

CDR3 protein: VSSYPGTGNSPLH
J gene: TRBJ1-6
D gene: TRBD1
V gene: TRBV6-5

CDR3 protein: ASKIQGREQY
J gene: TRBJ2-7
D gene: -
V gene: TRBV12-3/TRBV12-4

CDR3 protein: ASSPFQY
J gene: TRBJ2-5
D gene: -
V gene: TRBV3-1

CDR3 protein: ASSPSSGGAVEQY
J gene: -
D gene: TRBD2
V gene: TRBV18

CDR3 protein: ASTRLAASTDTQY
J gene: TRBJ2-3
D gene: TRBD2
V gene: TRBV2

CDR3 protein: SASQNHRGVRYEQY
J gene: TRBJ2-7
D gene: TRBD1
V gene: TRBV20-1

CDR3 protein: ASSVVGGGADGYT
J gene: TRBJ1-2
D gene: TRBD1
V gene: TRBV9

CDR3 protein: ASSYRLFGQGQGAAGANVLT
J gene: TRBJ2-6
D gene: TRBD1
V gene: TRBV6-5

CDR3 protein: SAREFGGRNEQF
J gene: TRBJ2-1
D gene: -
V gene: TRBV20-1

CDR3 protein: ASSSGRRDGAGTQY
J gene: TRBJ2-5
D gene: -
V gene: TRBV6-5

CDR3 protein: ASSLGRQPQH
J gene: TRBJ1-5
D gene: -
V gene: TRBV7-8

CDR3 protein: ASSQGQAEGDTQY
J gene: TRBJ2-3
D gene: TRBD1
V gene: TRBV3-1

CDR3 protein: AMTSGSTDTQY
J gene: TRBJ2-3
D gene: TRBD2
V gene: TRBV10-3

CDR3 protein: ASSRQDRTQY
J gene: -
D gene: -
V gene: TRBV18

CDR3 protein: SVDGGFGTQETQY
J gene: TRBJ2-5
D gene: -
V gene: TRBV29-1

CDR3 protein: ASRLAGRPARGTDTQY
J gene: TRBJ2-3
D gene: TRBD2
V gene: TRBV6-2/TRBV6-3

CDR3 protein: ASSYSAGRGDTQY
J gene: TRBJ2-3
D gene: TRBD2
V gene: TRBV6-6

CDR3 protein: AIMGPRTETQY
J gene: TRBJ2-3
D gene: -
V gene: TRBV10-3

CDR3 protein: SAWDSYEQY
J gene: TRBJ2-7
D gene: -
V gene: TRBV20-1

CDR3 protein: ASTKDRGYGYT
J gene: TRBJ1-2
D gene: TRBD1
V gene: TRBV6-5

CDR3 protein: ASSPGTGADNSPLH
J gene: TRBJ1-6
D gene: TRBD1
V gene: TRBV27

CDR3 protein: ASSLGIAGGHETQY
J gene: TRBJ2-5
D gene: TRBD2
V gene: TRBV11-2

CDR3 protein: ASSYSGQGADEQY
J gene: -
D gene: TRBD1
V gene: TRBV6-5